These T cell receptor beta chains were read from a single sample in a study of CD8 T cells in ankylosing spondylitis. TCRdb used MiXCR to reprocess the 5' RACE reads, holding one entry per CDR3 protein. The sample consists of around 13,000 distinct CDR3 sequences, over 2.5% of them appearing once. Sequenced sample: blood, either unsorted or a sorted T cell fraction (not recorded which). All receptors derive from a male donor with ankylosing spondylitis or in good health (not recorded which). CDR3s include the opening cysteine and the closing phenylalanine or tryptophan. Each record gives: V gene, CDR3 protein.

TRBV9 CASSVDEQTQYF
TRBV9 CASSPRQGANTEAFF
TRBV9 CASSVDHRGTEAFF
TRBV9 CASSPGTSSRDEQFF
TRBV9 CASSVGGTGNTIYF
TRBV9 CASSPHDRVNEQFF
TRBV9 CASTRESGRSYNEQFF
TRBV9 CASSTNPTGNGELFF
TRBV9 CASSVAVSTNEKLFF
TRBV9 CASSEQGNSPLHF
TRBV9 CASSPTIGTGNYEQYF
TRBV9 CASSAGLRNNNEQFF
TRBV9 CASSPWGSGVYNEQFF
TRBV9 CASSVGVSSTRTQYF
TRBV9 CASSAPRKGRYNSPLHF
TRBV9 CASSVDAANDEQYF
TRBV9 CASSEGTGVYEQYF
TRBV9 CASSVGTSVYNEQFF
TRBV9 CASSQREGGGGNTIYF
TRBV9 CASSWTGASTDTQYF
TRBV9 CASSELAGSAEQYF
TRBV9 CASSVLQGSYEQYF
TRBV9 CASSRRASGSDTQYF
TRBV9 CASSVAPGWGLGTGELFF
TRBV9 CASSVAPGSEETQYF
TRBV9 CASSQRQGNTEAFF
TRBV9 CASSDKHYNEQFF
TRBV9 CASSALSPGRSSGELFF
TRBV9 CASTLGSGGASYNEQFF
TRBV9 CASSAGATGTYEQYF
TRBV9 CASSVASYNEQFF
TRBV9 CASSVRSGAPYEQYF